Shown below are 8 T cell receptor beta chains from a single sample sequenced in a study of graft-versus-host responses after intestinal transplantation. The protocol was immunoSEQ multiplex PCR, while the TCRdb copy is restricted to in-frame clones and leaves out a portion. The repertoire holds some 110,000 clones, with roughly 90% as singletons. These receptors have no known antigen. The sample was unstimulated CD4+ T cells sorted from spleen or lymph node cells, taken before intestinal transplant. The receptors shown here come from a human donor who received an intestinal transplant.

The chain uses TRBV7-3 and TRBJ2-7; 9 nucleotides match TRBD1. With 5 bases clipped from V and 8 bases from J, the junction kept 7 bases outside the gene matches. Germline-derived CDR1 and CDR2 are SGHTA and FQGTGA. The CDR3 extends over 13 amino acids. This chain's CDR3 is CASSAGTGSKQYF. In DNA, the CDR3 is TGTGCCAGCAGCGCCGGGACAGGGAGCAAGCAGTACTTC.

This clone was observed a single time. DNA for the CDR3: TGTGCCAGCAGCCAAGACCTCAGAGGGCCGGGCACAGATACGCAGTATTTT. As protein: CASSQDLRGPGTDTQYF. The chain has TRBV4-2 and TRBJ2-3; TRBD2 might be the D (5 bases). V was cut by 0 bases and J by 1 base, with 14 bases left in between. The CDR3 contains 17 residues. Looked up from germline, CDR1 is LGHNA and CDR2 is YNFKEQ.

The gene calls are TRBV30 and TRBJ1-2; D ambiguous. Trimming cost V 1 base and J 4 bases, with 4 bases left between them. This CDR3 region has 11 residues. Per the germline V gene, CDR1 is GTSNPN and CDR2 is SVGIG (reference sequence). CDR3 sequence reads: CAWSAPYGYTF. The CDR3 coding sequence is TGTGCCTGGAGTGCCCCCTATGGCTACACCTTC.

The rearrangement joins TRBV19 to TRBJ2-2; 8 positions match TRBD2. The V and J ends lost 4 bases and 7 bases, in that order; junction bases with no gene match: 11. Germline CDR1 is LNHDA and CDR2 is SQIVND (reference sequence). This CDR3 region has 16 residues. CDR3 in amino acids: CASSTPSGLVVGELFF. Here the CDR3 DNA reads TGTGCCAGTAGTACCCCCTCGGGACTAGTGGTCGGGGAGCTGTTTTTT.

The chain recombines TRBV4-1 with TRBJ1-6, with D hard to call. Germline-derived CDR1 and CDR2 are MGHRA and YSYEKL. V lost 4 bases and J 3 bases, leaving 13 bases between the germline ends. There are 16 residues in the CDR3. The chain's CDR3 is CASSLPGPFYNSPLHF. The CDR3 DNA follows: TGCGCCAGCAGCCTTCCCGGACCCTTCTATAATTCACCCCTCCACTTT.

V usage is TRBV6-4 and J usage is TRBJ1-5, with D possibly TRBD1 on 6 matching bases. This CDR3 has 17 residues. V was shortened by 0 bases and J by 1 base, with 13 bases between the two germline ends. CDR1 MRHNA and CDR2 SNTAGT come from the germline V gene. The CDR3 DNA reads as TGTGCCAGCAGTGACTCGATCCGGGGGGCAAGCAATCAGCCCCAGCATTTT. Translated, it gives CASSDSIRGASNQPQHF.

The sample holds one count of this clone. The J gene is TRBJ1-2, the V gene TRBV5-4, with D possibly being TRBD1 (6 bases). Trimming stripped 3 bases from V and 1 base from J, with 13 bases between. CDR3 size: 15 residues. The germline V gene has CDR1 SGHNT and CDR2 YYREEE (reference sequence). CDR3 amino acids: CASSWDRDINYGYTF. DNA of the CDR3: TGTGCCAGCAGCTGGGACCGGGACATTAACTATGGCTACACCTTC.

The chain recombines TRBV28 with TRBJ2-7; D is unresolved. Trimming cost V 2 bases and J 3 bases, with 11 bases left between them. The CDR3 is 14 amino acids. Looked up from germline, CDR1 is MDHEN and CDR2 is SYDVKM. Written as DNA, the CDR3 is TGTGCCAGCAGTTTACCGACGACGGACTACGAGCAGTACTTC. Its translation: CASSLPTTDYEQYF.